This T cell receptor beta chain was recorded in a study of control samples from healthy donors and cancer patients. Sequenced by immunoSEQ multiplex PCR; TCRdb stores in-frame clones only, minus some. Of roughly 130,000 clones listed, about 95% are singletons. The V gene lost 3 bases and the J gene lost 4 bases, with 15 bases spanning the gap. The V gene's germline CDR1 is MNHEY and CDR2 SMNVEV (reference sequence). This CDR3 is 15 amino acids long. Sequencing was performed on blood. The gene calls are TRBV27 and TRBJ1-1; TRBD1 might be the D (5 bases). The sequence derives from a young man in good health. In DNA form, the CDR3 reads TGTGCCAGCAGTTTCGGGGGGGGAACAATCACTGAAGCTTTCTTT. It translates to CASSFGGGTITEAFF.